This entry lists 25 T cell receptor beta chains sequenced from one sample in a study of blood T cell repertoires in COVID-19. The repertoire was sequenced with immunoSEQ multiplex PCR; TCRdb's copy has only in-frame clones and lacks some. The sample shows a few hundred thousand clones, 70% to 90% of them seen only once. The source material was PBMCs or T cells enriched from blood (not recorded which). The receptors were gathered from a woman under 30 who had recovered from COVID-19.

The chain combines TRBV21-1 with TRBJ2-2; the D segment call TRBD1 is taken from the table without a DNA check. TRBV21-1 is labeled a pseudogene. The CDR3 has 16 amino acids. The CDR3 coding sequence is TGTGCCAGCAGCACACACAGGGGGCCGGACACCGGGGAGCTGTTTTTT. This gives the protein CASSTHRGPDTGELFF.

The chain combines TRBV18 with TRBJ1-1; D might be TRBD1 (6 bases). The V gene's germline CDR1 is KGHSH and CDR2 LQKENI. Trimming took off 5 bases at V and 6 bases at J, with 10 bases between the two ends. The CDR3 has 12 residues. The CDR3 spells CASSFGGPEAFF. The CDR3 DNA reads TGTGCCAGCTCATTTGGGGGCCCTGAAGCTTTCTTT.

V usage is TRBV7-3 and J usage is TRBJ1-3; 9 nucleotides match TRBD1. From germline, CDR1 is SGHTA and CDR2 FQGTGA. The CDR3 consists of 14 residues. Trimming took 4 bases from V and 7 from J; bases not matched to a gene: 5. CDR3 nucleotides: TGTGCCAGCAGCTCTCGGACAGGGGAGAACACCATATATTTT. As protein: CASSSRTGENTIYF.

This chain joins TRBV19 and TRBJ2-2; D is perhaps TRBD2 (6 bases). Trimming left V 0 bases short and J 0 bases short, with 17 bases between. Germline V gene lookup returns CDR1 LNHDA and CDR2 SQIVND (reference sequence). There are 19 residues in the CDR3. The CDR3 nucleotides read TGTGCCAGTAGTATAGAGAAGGAAGCGGACTACCCGAACACCGGGGAGCTGTTTTTT. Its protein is CASSIEKEADYPNTGELFF.

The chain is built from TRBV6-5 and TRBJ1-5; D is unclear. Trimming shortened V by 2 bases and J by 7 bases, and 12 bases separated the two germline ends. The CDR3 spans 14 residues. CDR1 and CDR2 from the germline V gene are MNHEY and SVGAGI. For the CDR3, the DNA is TGTGCCAGCAGTTACGGTACCGGGGAGCAGCCCCAGCATTTT. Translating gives CASSYGTGEQPQHF.

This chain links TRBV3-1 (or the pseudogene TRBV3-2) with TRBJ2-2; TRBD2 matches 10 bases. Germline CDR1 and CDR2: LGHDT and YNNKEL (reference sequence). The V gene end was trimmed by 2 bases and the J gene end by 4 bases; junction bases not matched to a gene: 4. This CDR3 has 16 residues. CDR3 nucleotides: TGTGCCAGCAGCCAACCGGGACTAGCGCCCACCGGGGAGCTGTTTTTT. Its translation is CASSQPGLAPTGELFF.

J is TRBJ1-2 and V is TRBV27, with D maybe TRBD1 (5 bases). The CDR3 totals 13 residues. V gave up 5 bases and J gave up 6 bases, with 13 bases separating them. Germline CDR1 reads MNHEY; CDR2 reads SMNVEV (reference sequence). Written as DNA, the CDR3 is TGTGCCAGCAGTGCATTTCCAGGGCATGGCTACACCTTC. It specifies CASSAFPGHGYTF.

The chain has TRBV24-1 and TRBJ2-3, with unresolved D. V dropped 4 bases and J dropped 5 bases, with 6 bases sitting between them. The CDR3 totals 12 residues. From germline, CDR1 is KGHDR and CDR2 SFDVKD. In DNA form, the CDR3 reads TGTGCCACCAGTGACCCCAAAGATACGCAGTATTTT. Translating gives CATSDPKDTQYF.

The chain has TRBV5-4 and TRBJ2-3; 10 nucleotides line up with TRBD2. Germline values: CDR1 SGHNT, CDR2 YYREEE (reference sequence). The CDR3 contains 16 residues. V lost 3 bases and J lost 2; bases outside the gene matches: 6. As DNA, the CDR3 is TGTGCCAGCAGCTCCTTAGCGGGGGGTACCACAGATACGCAGTATTTT. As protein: CASSSLAGGTTDTQYF.

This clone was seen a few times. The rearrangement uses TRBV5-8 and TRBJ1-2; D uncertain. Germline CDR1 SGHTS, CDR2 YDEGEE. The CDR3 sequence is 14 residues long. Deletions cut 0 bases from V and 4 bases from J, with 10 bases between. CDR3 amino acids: CASSLVLEPYGYTF. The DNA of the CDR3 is TGTGCCAGCAGCTTGGTGTTGGAGCCCTATGGCTACACCTTC.

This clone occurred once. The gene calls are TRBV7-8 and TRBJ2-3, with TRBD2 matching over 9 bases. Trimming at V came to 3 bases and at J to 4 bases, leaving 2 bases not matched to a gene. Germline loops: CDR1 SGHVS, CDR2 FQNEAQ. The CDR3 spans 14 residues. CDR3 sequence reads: CASSFSGSSDTQYF. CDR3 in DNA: TGTGCCAGCAGCTTTAGCGGGAGTTCAGATACGCAGTATTTT.

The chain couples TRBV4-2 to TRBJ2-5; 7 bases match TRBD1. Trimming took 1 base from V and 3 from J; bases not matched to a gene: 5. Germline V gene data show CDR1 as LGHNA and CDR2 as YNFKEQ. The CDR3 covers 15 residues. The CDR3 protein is CASSQGGTEEETQYF. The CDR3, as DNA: TGTGCCAGCAGCCAAGGAGGGACAGAAGAAGAGACCCAGTACTTC.

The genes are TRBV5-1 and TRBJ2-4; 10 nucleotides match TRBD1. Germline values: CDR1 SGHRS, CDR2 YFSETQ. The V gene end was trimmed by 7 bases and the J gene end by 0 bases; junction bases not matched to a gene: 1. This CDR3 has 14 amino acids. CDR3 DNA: TGCGCCAGCGGGACAGGGGTAGCCAAAAACATTCAGTACTTC. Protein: CASGTGVAKNIQYF.

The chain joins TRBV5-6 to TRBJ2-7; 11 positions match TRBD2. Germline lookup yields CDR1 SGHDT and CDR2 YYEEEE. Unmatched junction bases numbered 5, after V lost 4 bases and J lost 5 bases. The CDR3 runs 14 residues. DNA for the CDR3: TGTGCCAGCAGCGAACTAGCGGGGGACAACGAGCAGTACTTC. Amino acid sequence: CASSELAGDNEQYF.

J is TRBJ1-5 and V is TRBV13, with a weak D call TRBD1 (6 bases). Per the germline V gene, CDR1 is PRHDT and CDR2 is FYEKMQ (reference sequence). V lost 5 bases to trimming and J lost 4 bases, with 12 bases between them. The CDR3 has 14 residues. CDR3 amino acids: CASSIRGGNQPQHF. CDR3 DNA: TGTGCCAGCAGCATCAGGGGAGGGAATCAGCCCCAGCATTTT. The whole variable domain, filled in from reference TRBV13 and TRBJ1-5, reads AAGVIQSPRHLIKEKRETATLKCYPIPRHDTVYWYQQGPGQDPQFLISFYEKMQSDKGSIPDRFSAQQFSDYHSELNMSSLELGDSALYFCASSIRGGNQPQHFGDGTRLSIL.

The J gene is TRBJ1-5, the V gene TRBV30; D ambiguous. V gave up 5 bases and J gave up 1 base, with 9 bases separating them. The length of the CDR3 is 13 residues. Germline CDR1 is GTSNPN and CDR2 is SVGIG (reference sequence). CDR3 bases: TGTGCCTGGTCTGCCAGAAGCAATCAGCCCCAGCATTTT. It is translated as CAWSARSNQPQHF.

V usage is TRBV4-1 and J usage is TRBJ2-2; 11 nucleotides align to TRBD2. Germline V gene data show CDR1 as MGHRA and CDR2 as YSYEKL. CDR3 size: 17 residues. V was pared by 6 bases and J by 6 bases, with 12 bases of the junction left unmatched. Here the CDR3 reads CASSPTSGRFIPGELFF. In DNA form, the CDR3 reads TGCGCCAGCAGTCCTACTAGCGGGAGATTTATCCCCGGGGAGCTGTTTTTT.

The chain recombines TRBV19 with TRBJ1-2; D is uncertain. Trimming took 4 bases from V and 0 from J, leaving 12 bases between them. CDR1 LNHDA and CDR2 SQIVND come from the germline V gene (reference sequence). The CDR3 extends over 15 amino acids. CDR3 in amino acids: CASSNSGPPNYGYTF. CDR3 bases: TGTGCCAGTAGTAACTCAGGTCCGCCTAACTATGGCTACACCTTC. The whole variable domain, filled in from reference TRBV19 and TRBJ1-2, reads DGGITQSPKYLFRKEGQNVTLSCEQNLNHDAMYWYRQDPGQGLRLIYYSQIVNDFQKGDIAEGYSVSREKKESFPLTVTSAQKNPTAFYLCASSNSGPPNYGYTFGSGTRLTVV.

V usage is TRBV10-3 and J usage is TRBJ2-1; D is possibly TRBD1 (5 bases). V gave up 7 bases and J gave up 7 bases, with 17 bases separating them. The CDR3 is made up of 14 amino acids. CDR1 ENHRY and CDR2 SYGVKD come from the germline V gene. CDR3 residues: CAITGIGRANEQFF. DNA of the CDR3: TGTGCCATCACAGGTATTGGCAGGGCGAATGAGCAGTTCTTC.

The CDR3 DNA reads as TGTGCCAGCAGCCGAGACAGGGGTGGGAGCTATGGCTACACCTTC. Protein: CASSRDRGGSYGYTF. V gene TRBV6-5 combines with J gene TRBJ1-2, with 8 nucleotides matching TRBD1. CDR1 is MNHEY, CDR2 SVGAGI, per germline. This CDR3 is 15 amino acids long. Losses at the gene ends were 6 bases for V and 4 bases for J; bases not matched to a gene: 10.

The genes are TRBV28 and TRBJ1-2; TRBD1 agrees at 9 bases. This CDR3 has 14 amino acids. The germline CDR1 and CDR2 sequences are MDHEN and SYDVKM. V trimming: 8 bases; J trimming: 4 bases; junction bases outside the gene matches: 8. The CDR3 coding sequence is TGTGCCAGCTTTAGACAGGGGGAACTCTATGGCTACACCTTC. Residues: CASFRQGELYGYTF.

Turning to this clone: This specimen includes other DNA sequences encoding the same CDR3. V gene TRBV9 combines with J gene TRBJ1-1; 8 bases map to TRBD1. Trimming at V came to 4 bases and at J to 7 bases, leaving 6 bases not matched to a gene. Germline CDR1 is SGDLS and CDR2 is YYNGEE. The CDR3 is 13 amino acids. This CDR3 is CASSSGQGIEAFF. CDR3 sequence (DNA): TGTGCCAGCAGCAGCGGACAGGGCATTGAAGCTTTCTTT.

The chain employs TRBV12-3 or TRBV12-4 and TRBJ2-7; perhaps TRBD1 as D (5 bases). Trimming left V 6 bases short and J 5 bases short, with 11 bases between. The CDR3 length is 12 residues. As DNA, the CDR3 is TGTGCCAGCAGAGGGGCGGCCGACGAGCAGTACTTC. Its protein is CASRGAADEQYF.

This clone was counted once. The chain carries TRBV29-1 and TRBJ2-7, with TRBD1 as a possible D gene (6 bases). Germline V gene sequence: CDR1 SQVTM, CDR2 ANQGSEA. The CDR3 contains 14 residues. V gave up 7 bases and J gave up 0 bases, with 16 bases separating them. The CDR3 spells CSGSITGSSYEQYF. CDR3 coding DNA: TGCAGCGGATCCATTACAGGGAGCTCCTACGAGCAGTACTTC.

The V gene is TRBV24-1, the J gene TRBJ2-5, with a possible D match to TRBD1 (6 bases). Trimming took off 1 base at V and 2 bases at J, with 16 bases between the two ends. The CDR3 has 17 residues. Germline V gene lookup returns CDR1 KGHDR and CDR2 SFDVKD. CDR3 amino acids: CATSDLIRQALQETQYF. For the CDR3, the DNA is TGTGCCACCAGTGATTTAATAAGACAGGCCCTGCAAGAGACCCAGTACTTC.